This TCR beta chain originates from a study of immune characterization of retroperitoneal liposarcoma (dated by TCRdb to between 2017 and 2020). Libraries were built with PCR. Instrument used: NextSeq 500. TCRdb reprocessing: public reads trimmed at Q25 with fastp, clones called with MiXCR, in-frame beta chains kept. Rows merge per CDR3 protein into single entries with the most common DNA and genes. The sample records 9,000 to 13,000 distinct CDR3 sequences, 25% to 30% of which are singletons. In total, the top ten clones hold approximately 8.2% of the sample. CDR1 and CDR2, per the germline V gene, are SGHTA and FQGNSA. From the cysteine through the phenylalanine, the CDR3 covers 14 amino acids. The DNA shown is the 42-base CDR3, in frame from base 1. This clonotype was seen ten or more times. Its antigen has not been determined. The record has no base qualities; no much larger clone is one base away.

This receptor was obtained from a male donor with retroperitoneal liposarcoma. Material: tumor tissue. The chain joins TRBV7-2 to TRBJ2-1, with the D segment identity uncertain. Gene TRBJ2-7 matches the end of the DNA better, so the J call may be wrong. In nucleotides, the sequence is TGTGCCAGCAGCTTAGCCCATAGGAACAATGAGCAGTACTTC. This yields the protein CASSLAHRNNEQYF.